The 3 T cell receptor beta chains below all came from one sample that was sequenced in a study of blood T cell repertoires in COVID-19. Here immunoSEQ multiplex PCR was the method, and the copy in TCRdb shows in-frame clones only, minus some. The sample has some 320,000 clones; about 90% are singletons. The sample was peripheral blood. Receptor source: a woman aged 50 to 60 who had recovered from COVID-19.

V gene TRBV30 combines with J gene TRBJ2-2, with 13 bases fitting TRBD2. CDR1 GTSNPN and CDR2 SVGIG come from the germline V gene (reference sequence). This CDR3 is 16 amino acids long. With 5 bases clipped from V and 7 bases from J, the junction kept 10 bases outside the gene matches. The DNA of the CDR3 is TGTGCCTGGGCGAGGACTAGCGGGAGCAATGGCGGGGAGCTGTTTTTT. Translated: CAWARTSGSNGGELFF.

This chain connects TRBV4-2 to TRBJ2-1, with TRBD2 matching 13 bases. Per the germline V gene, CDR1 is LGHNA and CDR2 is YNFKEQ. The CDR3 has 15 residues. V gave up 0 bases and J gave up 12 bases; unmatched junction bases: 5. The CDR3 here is CASSQELAGGVRQFF. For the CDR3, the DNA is TGTGCCAGCAGCCAAGAACTAGCGGGAGGGGTTCGGCAGTTCTTC.

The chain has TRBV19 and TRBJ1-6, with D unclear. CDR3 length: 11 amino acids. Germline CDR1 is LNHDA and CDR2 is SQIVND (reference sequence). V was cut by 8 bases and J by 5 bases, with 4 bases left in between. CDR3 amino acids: CASSDNSPLHF. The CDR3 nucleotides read TGTGCCAGTTCGGATAATTCACCCCTCCACTTT.